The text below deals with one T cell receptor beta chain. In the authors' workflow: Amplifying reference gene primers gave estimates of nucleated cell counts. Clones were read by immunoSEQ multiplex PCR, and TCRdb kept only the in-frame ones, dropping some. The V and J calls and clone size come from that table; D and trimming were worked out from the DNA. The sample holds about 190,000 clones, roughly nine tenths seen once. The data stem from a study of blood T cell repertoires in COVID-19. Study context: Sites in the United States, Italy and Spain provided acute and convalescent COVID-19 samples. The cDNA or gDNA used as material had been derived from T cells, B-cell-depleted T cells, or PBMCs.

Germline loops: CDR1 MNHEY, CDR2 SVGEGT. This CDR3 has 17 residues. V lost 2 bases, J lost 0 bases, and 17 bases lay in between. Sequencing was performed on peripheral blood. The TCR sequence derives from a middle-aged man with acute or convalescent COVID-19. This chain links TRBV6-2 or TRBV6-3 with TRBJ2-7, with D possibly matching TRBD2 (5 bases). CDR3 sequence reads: CASSYGAEAPFSYEQYF. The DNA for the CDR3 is TGTGCCAGCAGTTACGGAGCGGAAGCTCCCTTCTCCTACGAGCAGTACTTC.